This is a list of T cell receptor beta chains from one sample in a study of metastatic and nonmetastatic thyroid tumors. From the PCR reads, TCRdb re-called clones with MiXCR. This sample has 40,000 to 50,000 clones, with around 10% found just once. The specimen was blood. Receptors originate from a male donor with papillary thyroid cancer or a benign thyroid nodule (not recorded which). Some clones in this sample may be carry-over from other donors' samples. Each CDR3 is given without its conserved first and last residue. Expanded clones are given a class, and other clones once, few, many or no size at all.

V	J	size	CDR3
TRBV12-5	TRBJ2-5	many	ASGPDTVETQY
TRBV12-3/TRBV12-4	TRBJ1-6	-	ASSPILDSPPH
TRBV11-1	TRBJ2-7	many	ASSLTTSGRNYEQY
TRBV6-1	TRBJ1-2	few	ASSPKQAFGIYGYT
TRBV9	TRBJ1-4	many	ASSPQGAEKLF
TRBV7-9	TRBJ2-5	many	ASSLKTGKETQY
TRBV29-1	TRBJ1-2	many	SVEAPVSYGYT
TRBV9	TRBJ2-1	-	ASSLVAVSYNEQF
TRBV5-1	TRBJ1-2	many	ASRAGTGDGYT
TRBV5-4	TRBJ1-6	-	ASSLDDRSSYNSPLH
TRBV6-2/TRBV6-3	TRBJ1-1	-	ASSLPRSGSSEAF
TRBV28	TRBJ2-3	many	ASTSYQRVSTDTQY
TRBV7-9	TRBJ2-1	many	ASSLSTGEQF
TRBV19	TRBJ2-2	-	ASRASGNAGELF
TRBV20-1	TRBJ2-7	many	SARGILTSEPYEQY
TRBV7-8	TRBJ2-1	many	ASSSPGQGGNEQF
TRBV6-4	TRBJ2-1	many	ASSDYEGNEQF
TRBV5-1	TRBJ2-6	many	ASSGTGVSGANVLT
TRBV28	TRBJ2-5	many	ASSLLGRAGSETQY
TRBV27	TRBJ1-3	many	ASSPEGGLLSGNTIY
TRBV6-2/TRBV6-3	TRBJ2-3	many	ASRTRGRDGTDTQY
TRBV28	TRBJ2-5	many	ASSAPGLKETQY
TRBV20-1	TRBJ2-7	many	SARDPALAPTLYEQY
TRBV19	TRBJ1-2	many	ASSSGQGNYGYT
TRBV18	TRBJ2-7	-	ASSPTGTSERY
TRBV11-2	TRBJ2-1	many	ASSLTSGVMNEQF
TRBV19	TRBJ1-2	many	ASSLSSGGYYGYT
TRBV6-2/TRBV6-3	TRBJ2-7	-	ASSYDGRAISYEQY
TRBV5-5	TRBJ1-1	few	ASSLVKNTEAF
TRBV6-2/TRBV6-3	TRBJ2-1	few	ARTYGLAGGGAGISYNEQF
TRBV27	TRBJ1-1	many	ASAFRGGEAF
TRBV5-6	TRBJ2-7	-	ASSLSALPRTVYDQY
TRBV15	TRBJ2-3	few	ATSKTGITDTQY
TRBV20-1	TRBJ1-3	many	SARDPGGRGNTIY
TRBV30	TRBJ2-7	-	AWGQGSIYEQY
TRBV6-2/TRBV6-3	TRBJ1-2	-	ASSYSDRGLYGYT
TRBV5-1	TRBJ2-7	many	ASSLISSSYEQY
TRBV2	TRBJ1-4	-	AILTARGNEKLF
TRBV4-3	TRBJ2-1	-	ASSQDPCDMDEQF